A single sample gave rise to the 25 T cell receptor beta chains below, sequenced in a study of cytomegalovirus exposure and HLA in healthy donors. Researchers ran the PCR with 60 Vbeta and 13 Jbeta primers. Repertoires were generated with immunoSEQ multiplex PCR, while TCRdb's copy carries only in-frame clones and drops some. The sample includes some 170,000 clones, roughly 81% of them seen just once. The sample taken for sequencing was PBMCs. The receptors shown here come from a woman aged 18-30 years in good health and CMV-seropositive.

Remarks on this clone: Other nucleotide sequences in the sample specify the same CDR3. This chain joins TRBV7-2 and TRBJ1-2; no clear D. Between the trimmed V and J ends, which lost 1 base and 2 bases, there was a span of 5 bases. This CDR3 comprises 13 residues. Looked up from germline, CDR1 is SGHTA and CDR2 is FQGNSA. CDR3 in amino acids: CASSLGANYGYTF. The CDR3 region has the DNA TGTGCCAGCAGCTTAGGGGCGAACTATGGCTACACCTTC.

The chain is built from TRBV7-6 and TRBJ1-4, with TRBD1 identical over 7 bases. The CDR3 has 18 amino acids. The germline V gene encodes CDR1 SGHVS and CDR2 FNYEAQ. V shed 5 bases and J 1 base; nucleotides not matched to a gene: 13. This CDR3 is CASSPRDRLRGTNEKLFF. The CDR3 coding sequence is TGTGCCAGCAGCCCCCGGGACAGACTCAGGGGAACTAATGAAAAACTGTTTTTT.

This clone was observed once. The chain couples TRBV28 to TRBJ1-5, with TRBD1 identical over 8 bases. Germline V CDR1 and CDR2: MDHEN, SYDVKM. V shed 6 bases and J 3 bases; nucleotides not matched to a gene: 7. The CDR3 runs 15 residues. CDR3 coding DNA: TGTGCCAGCAGGTTCGGACAGGGCTACAATCAGCCCCAGCATTTT. This encodes CASRFGQGYNQPQHF. The full variable domain, with the rest looked up from reference TRBV28 and TRBJ1-5, is DVKVTQSSRYLVKRTGEKVFLECVQDMDHENMFWYRQDPGLGLRLIYFSYDVKMKEKGDIPEGYSVSREKKERFSLILESASTNQTSMYLCASRFGQGYNQPQHFGDGTRLSIL.

This clone was counted between two and nine times. The J gene is TRBJ1-1, the V gene TRBV6-5; 7 nucleotides agree with TRBD1. The CDR3 contains 14 residues. CDR1 is MNHEY and CDR2 is SVGAGI in the germline V gene. V lost 3 bases to trimming and J lost 5 bases; unmatched junction nucleotides: 6. The CDR3, as DNA: TGTGCCAGCAGTTATGGACAGGTAGGAACTGAAGCTTTCTTT. This codes for CASSYGQVGTEAFF.

J is TRBJ2-7 and V is TRBV6-1; TRBD1 might be the D (6 bases). This CDR3 contains 13 residues. The V gene's germline CDR1 is MNHNS and CDR2 SASEGT. Trimming left V 8 bases short and J 3 bases short, with 14 bases between. The CDR3 sequence is CASRPGTFYEQYF. DNA of the CDR3: TGTGCCAGCCGTCCCGGGACATTCTACGAGCAGTACTTC.

The V and J genes are TRBV15 and TRBJ1-2; D gene ambiguous. The ends were cut back, 2 bases at V and 6 bases at J, with 13 bases in the middle. The germline CDR1 and CDR2 sequences are LNHNV and YYDKDF (reference sequence). The CDR3 loop spans 14 amino acids. The CDR3 DNA follows: TGTGCCACCAGCAGACTGTCTCGGGGAGATGGCTACACCTTC. Amino acid sequence: CATSRLSRGDGYTF.

The chain joins TRBV9 to TRBJ1-2; 7 nucleotides agree with TRBD1. The germline gives CDR1 SGDLS, CDR2 YYNGEE. Trimming removed 3 bases from V and 8 bases from J; junction bases left unmatched: 7. The CDR3 totals 13 residues. CDR3 nucleotides: TGTGCCAGCAGCGCTCTAGAGGGGGCCGGCTACACCTTC. As protein: CASSALEGAGYTF.

The chain carries TRBV14 and TRBJ2-2; 8 bases are shared with TRBD2. The CDR3 totals 14 residues. V lost 6 bases and J lost 5; bases outside the gene matches: 5. Looked up from germline, CDR1 is SGHDN and CDR2 is FVKESK. The CDR3 bases are TGTGCCAGCAGTCTGACGGGGGGGACCGGGGAGCTGTTTTTT. Amino acid sequence: CASSLTGGTGELFF.

CDR3 in amino acids: CASSPGGYEQYF. The CDR3 nucleotides read TGTGCCAGCAGCCCAGGGGGTTACGAGCAGTACTTC. The chain combines TRBV7-9 with TRBJ2-7, with 7 bases aligning to TRBD1. The CDR3 totals 12 residues. CDR1 SEHNR and CDR2 FQNEAQ come from the germline V gene (reference sequence). Trimming removed 5 bases from V and 4 bases from J; junction bases left unmatched: 2.

The CDR3 DNA follows: TGTGCCAGCAGCTTGATTGGGGGGGTGAACACTGAAGCTTTCTTT. Translation gives CASSLIGGVNTEAFF. This sequence joins TRBV5-8 and TRBJ1-1; D might be TRBD1 (5 bases). Deletions cut 1 base from V and 0 bases from J, with 10 bases between. Germline values: CDR1 SGHTS, CDR2 YDEGEE. This CDR3 is built from 15 residues. The full variable domain, its missing parts supplied by reference TRBV5-8 and TRBJ1-1, is EAGVTQSPTHLIKTRGQQATLRCSPISGHTSVYWYQQALGLGLQFLLWYDEGEERNRGNFPPRFSGRQFPNYSSELNVNALELEDSALYLCASSLIGGVNTEAFFGQGTRLTVV.

The gene calls are TRBV5-6 and TRBJ2-5; no definite D call. In germline, CDR1 is SGHDT, CDR2 YYEEEE. Trimming shortened V by 1 base and J by 5 bases, and 9 bases separated the two germline ends. This CDR3 is built from 13 residues. CDR3 sequence (DNA): TGTGCCAGCAGCTTGTGGCTGTGGGAGACCCAGTACTTC. Translated, it gives CASSLWLWETQYF.

The V call is TRBV15, the J call TRBJ1-2; D call uncertain. The CDR3 contains 15 residues. Germline CDR1 reads LNHNV; CDR2 reads YYDKDF (reference sequence). V was trimmed by 5 bases and J by 0 bases, leaving 13 bases between them. The CDR3 loop reads CATSETTVANYGYTF. CDR3 in DNA: TGTGCCACCAGCGAGACTACAGTTGCTAACTATGGCTACACCTTC.

This clone has only a few counts. The chain carries TRBV28 and TRBJ2-7; the match to TRBD2 covers 9 bases. Germline V CDR1 and CDR2: MDHEN, SYDVKM. The CDR3 contains 14 residues. V shed 5 bases and J 2 bases; nucleotides not matched to a gene: 4. This CDR3 is CASSAGGLTYEQYF. CDR3 nucleotide sequence: TGTGCCAGCAGTGCGGGGGGGCTCACCTACGAGCAGTACTTC. Together with reference TRBV28 and TRBJ2-7, the CDR3 gives the full variable domain: DVKVTQSSRYLVKRTGEKVFLECVQDMDHENMFWYRQDPGLGLRLIYFSYDVKMKEKGDIPEGYSVSREKKERFSLILESASTNQTSMYLCASSAGGLTYEQYFGPGTRLTVT.

This chain links TRBV9 with TRBJ2-7; no clear D gene. Trimming removed 0 bases at V and 0 bases at J, with 7 bases between. This CDR3 spans 14 amino acids. CDR1 and CDR2 from the germline V gene are SGDLS and YYNGEE. The CDR3 spells CASSVGTASYEQYF. CDR3 nucleotides: TGTGCCAGCAGCGTAGGAACAGCCTCCTACGAGCAGTACTTC.

The rearrangement joins TRBV7-8 to TRBJ2-7; TRBD1 matches at 10 bases. The V gene end was trimmed by 2 bases and the J gene end by 5 bases; junction bases not matched to a gene: 6. There are 15 residues in the CDR3. Germline V gene data show CDR1 as SGHVS and CDR2 as FQNEAQ. The CDR3 here is CASSLSGTGVHEQYF. DNA for the CDR3: TGTGCCAGCAGCTTATCCGGGACAGGGGTCCACGAGCAGTACTTC.

As to this clone: A junction boundary mismatches the germline segment, possibly from a read error. In DNA form, the CDR3 reads TGTGCCAGCTCAACACCGGGACTAGCGGGGGATACGCAGTATTTT. This translates into CASSTPGLAGDTQYF. The gene calls are TRBV18 and TRBJ2-3; 13 nucleotides align to TRBD2. This CDR3 contains 15 residues. CDR1 is KGHSH and CDR2 is LQKENI in the germline V gene.

This chain joins TRBV30 and TRBJ1-2, with D possibly matching TRBD1 (6 bases). V lost 3 bases and J lost 4, with 18 bases in between. Germline V gives CDR1 GTSNPN, CDR2 SVGIG (reference sequence). There are 15 residues in the CDR3. CDR3 DNA sequence: TGTGCCTGGAGGCCAACTGGCAGGGGAACCTATGGCTACACCTTC. It encodes CAWRPTGRGTYGYTF. Together with reference TRBV30 and TRBJ1-2, the CDR3 gives the full variable domain: SQTIHQWPATLVQPVGSPLSLECTVEGTSNPNLYWYRQAAGRGLQLLFYSVGIGQISSEVPQNLSASRPQDRQFILSSKKLLLSDSGFYLCAWRPTGRGTYGYTFGSGTRLTVV.

The chain couples TRBV23-1 to TRBJ1-5, with 12 bases matching TRBD1. TRBV23-1 is classed as an ORF, of uncertain function. This CDR3 region has 15 residues. J lost 9 bases, V lost 3 bases, and 6 bases had no gene match. The CDR3 bases are TGCGCCAGCAGTCAGCCGGGACAGGGGGCGCCGCCCCAGCATTTT. Amino acids: CASSQPGQGAPPQHF.

The V gene is TRBV11-2, the J gene TRBJ1-6; possibly TRBD1 for D (6 bases). With 0 bases removed from V and 5 bases from J, the gap between germline ends came to 14 bases. The V gene's germline CDR1 is SGHAT and CDR2 FQNNGV. The CDR3 length is 17 residues. The CDR3 sequence is CASSLDRGGAHNSPLHF. The DNA of the CDR3 is TGTGCCAGCAGCTTAGATAGGGGGGGCGCCCATAATTCACCCCTCCACTTT.

The chain uses TRBV20-1 and TRBJ1-6; D is ambiguous. V was trimmed by 6 bases and J by 14 bases, leaving 14 bases between them. The CDR3 covers 11 residues. The germline V gene encodes CDR1 DFQATT and CDR2 SNEGSKA (reference sequence). The CDR3 reads CSALENPSLHF. In DNA, the CDR3 is TGCAGTGCATTAGAGAACCCATCCCTCCACTTT.

The rearrangement links TRBV30 to TRBJ1-2; D is ambiguous. The CDR3 contains 13 residues. CDR1 GTSNPN and CDR2 SVGIG come from the germline V gene (reference sequence). The V and J ends lost 0 bases and 2 bases respectively, with 7 bases between them. CDR3 coding DNA: TGTGCCTGGAGTGTAACAGAGAACTATGGCTACACCTTC. Translation gives CAWSVTENYGYTF.

This clone is a singleton in its sample. V usage is TRBV6-1 and J usage is TRBJ2-7; 11 nucleotides align to TRBD2. CDR1 MNHNS and CDR2 SASEGT come from the germline V gene. V dropped 2 bases and J dropped 3; count of bases not matched to a gene: 0. The CDR3 covers 14 residues. Here the CDR3 DNA reads TGTGCCAGCAGTGAACTAGCGGGGGGCTACGAGCAGTACTTC. Encoded protein: CASSELAGGYEQYF.

This chain uses TRBV25-1 with TRBJ2-7; possibly TRBD1 for D (5 bases). This CDR3 spans 15 amino acids. In germline, CDR1 is MGHDK, CDR2 SYGVNS. V dropped 3 bases and J dropped 4 bases, with 16 bases sitting between them. The CDR3 here is CASSESSAGRYEQYF. The CDR3 DNA is TGTGCCAGCAGTGAGTCTTCGGCAGGGCGATACGAGCAGTACTTC.

The CDR3 DNA is TGTGCCAGCAGTTCGCTGAGCGGCACCGGGGAGCTGTTTTTT. Translating gives CASSSLSGTGELFF. V gene TRBV6-5 combines with J gene TRBJ2-2; tentative D call: TRBD2 (5 bases). Trimming removed 4 bases from V and 4 bases from J, with 10 bases in between. Germline CDR1 MNHEY, CDR2 SVGAGI. CDR3 length: 14 residues.

The chain recombines TRBV19 with TRBJ2-1, with TRBD2 matching over 10 bases. Germline V CDR1 and CDR2: LNHDA, SQIVND (reference sequence). V shed 3 bases, J shed 12 bases, and the junction held 17 bases outside the gene matches. The length of the CDR3 is 17 residues. The CDR3 sequence is CASSILPRSGGAEGQFF. The CDR3 DNA follows: TGTGCCAGTAGTATTTTGCCACGGAGCGGGGGGGCTGAGGGGCAGTTCTTC.